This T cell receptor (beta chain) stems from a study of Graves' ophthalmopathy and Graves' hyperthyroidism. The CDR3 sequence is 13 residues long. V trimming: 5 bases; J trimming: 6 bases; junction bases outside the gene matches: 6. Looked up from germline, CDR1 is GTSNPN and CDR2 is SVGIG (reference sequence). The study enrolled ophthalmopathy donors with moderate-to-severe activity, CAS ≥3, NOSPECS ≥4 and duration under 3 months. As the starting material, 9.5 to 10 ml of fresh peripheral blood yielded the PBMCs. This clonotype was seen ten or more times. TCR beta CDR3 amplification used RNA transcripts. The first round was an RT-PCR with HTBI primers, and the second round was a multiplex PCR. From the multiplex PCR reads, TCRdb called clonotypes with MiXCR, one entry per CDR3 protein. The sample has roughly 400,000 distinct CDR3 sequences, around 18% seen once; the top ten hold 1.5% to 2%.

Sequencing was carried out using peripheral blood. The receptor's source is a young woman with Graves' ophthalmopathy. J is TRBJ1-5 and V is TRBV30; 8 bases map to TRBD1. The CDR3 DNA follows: TGTGCCTGGGGACAGGGCGGGAGTCAGCCCCAGCATTTT. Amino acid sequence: CAWGQGGSQPQHF.